This TCR beta chain was recorded in a study of radiotherapy plus CTLA-4 blockade in lung cancer. Receiving focal radiation plus CTLA-4 blockade with ipilimumab were patients who had chemo-refractory metastatic non-small-cell lung cancer. The CDR3 runs to 15 residues. The V gene lost 0 bases and the J gene lost 1 base, with 10 bases spanning the gap. The germline gives CDR1 SGHRS, CDR2 YFSETQ. Study-level results: TCR clones of tumor origin grew in blood after radiotherapy plus ipilimumab.

Profiling relied on immunoSEQ multiplex PCR, and the TCRdb table lists in-frame clones only, not all of them. This sample has over 45,000 clones, with around 80% found just once. Concerning this clone itself: Antigen specificity is unknown.

The specimen comprised peripheral blood, sampled from a patient treated with radiotherapy plus ipilimumab. The source of this sequence is a human donor with non-small cell lung cancer who had a complete response to radiotherapy plus ipilimumab. The rearrangement uses TRBV5-1 and TRBJ1-1; no definite D call. CDR3 coding DNA: TGCGCCAGCAGCTTGGTTTCCACAGAGAACACTGAAGCTTTCTTT. Translation gives CASSLVSTENTEAFF.